Below, 26 T cell receptor beta chains from the same sample are listed, as sequenced in a study of T-cell reconstitution after alpha-beta-depleted transplantation in children. Preparation of the TCRbeta library involved a method that used unique molecular identifiers. TCRdb re-called the PCR reads through MiXCR, storing one row per CDR3 protein. This table holds 490,000 or so distinct CDR3 sequences, around 13% found once. Material: PBMCs from the stem cell graft donor, obtained from the stem cell graft. The receptors shown here come from a human donor who donated a stem cell graft to a child with combined immunodeficiency.

This clonotype occurred many times. This sequence joins TRBV27 and TRBJ2-7; weak D call: TRBD1 (6 bases). The CDR3 loop spans 14 amino acids. CDR1 and CDR2 (germline): MNHEY, SMNVEV (reference sequence). Between the trimmed V and J ends, which lost 3 bases and 1 base, there was a span of 10 bases. CDR3 residues: CASSFSRGSYEQYF. The CDR3, as DNA: TGTGCCAGCAGTTTTTCCAGGGGATCCTACGAGCAGTACTTC.

This clonotype was found a few times. The J gene is TRBJ2-2, the V gene TRBV29-1; 10 nucleotides line up with TRBD1. V shed 4 bases and J 0 bases; nucleotides not matched to a gene: 11. The CDR3 extends over 18 amino acids. The germline V gene has CDR1 SQVTM and CDR2 ANQGSEA. CDR3 nucleotides: TGCAGCGTTGTCGAGGGGGAAGGACAGGGGGCGAACACCGGGGAGCTGTTTTTT. This translates into CSVVEGEGQGANTGELFF.

This clonotype occurred many times. V gene TRBV20-1 combines with J gene TRBJ2-7; D is possibly TRBD1 (6 bases). The CDR3 is 13 amino acids. V lost 5 bases and J lost 3, with 14 bases in between. Germline V lookup: CDR1 DFQATT, CDR2 SNEGSKA (reference sequence). In nucleotides, the CDR3 is TGCAGTGCTTCCGGGACACCCATCTACGAGCAGTACTTC. The encoded protein is CSASGTPIYEQYF.

This chain connects TRBV12-3 or TRBV12-4 to TRBJ2-7, with TRBD1 as a possible D gene (5 bases). CDR3 length: 13 amino acids. Trimming removed 4 bases at V and 6 bases at J, with 13 bases between. CDR3 nucleotides: TGTGCCAGCAGTTCTGGGGCTTGGGGCGAGCAGTACTTC. Encoded protein: CASSSGAWGEQYF.

This clonotype has a count of ten or more. V usage is TRBV10-3 and J usage is TRBJ2-1; possibly TRBD1 for D (5 bases). Deletions cut 3 bases from V and 1 base from J, with 10 bases between. The CDR3 is 15 residues long. CDR1 ENHRY and CDR2 SYGVKD come from the germline V gene. For the CDR3, the DNA is TGTGCCATCAGTGACAGGGCCCCGTCCTACAATGAGCAGTTCTTC. As protein: CAISDRAPSYNEQFF.

This clonotype was detected ten times or more. The DNA for the CDR3 is TGTGCCAGCAGTTTACACCCGGGGGCTGAAGCTTTCTTT. As protein: CASSLHPGAEAFF. The V gene is TRBV27, the J gene TRBJ1-1, with D perhaps matching TRBD1 (5 bases). The germline gives CDR1 MNHEY, CDR2 SMNVEV (reference sequence). V lost 2 bases, J lost 6 bases, and 10 bases lay in between. The CDR3 spans 13 residues.

This clonotype was seen a few times. This chain links TRBV4-3 with TRBJ1-1; D not certain. CDR3 size: 14 residues. CDR1 LGHNA and CDR2 YSLEER come from the germline V gene. V was pared by 4 bases and J by 4 bases, with 13 bases between. The CDR3 spells CASSLVTDVTEAFF. CDR3 bases: TGCGCCAGCAGCCTAGTGACGGATGTCACTGAAGCTTTCTTT.

This clonotype appeared many times. The rearrangement uses TRBV4-2 and TRBJ2-7; D tentatively reads TRBD1 or TRBD2 (5 bases each). The CDR3 sequence is 14 residues long. Trimming pared 2 bases from V and 9 bases from J, leaving 17 bases between. Germline V gives CDR1 LGHNA, CDR2 YNFKEQ. CDR3 protein: CASSQNYRDLGQYF. CDR3 coding DNA: TGTGCCAGCAGCCAAAATTACCGGGACCTTGGGCAGTACTTC.

This clonotype was picked up a small number of times. V and J are TRBV6-2 or TRBV6-3 and TRBJ2-1; tentatively, D is TRBD1 (5 bases). Per germline, CDR1 MNHEY and CDR2 SVGEGT. This CDR3 region has 14 residues. Trimming cost V 2 bases and J 6 bases, with 11 bases left between them. CDR3 bases: TGTGCCAGCAGTTACCTCCAGGGTGGCAATGAGCAGTTCTTC. Translation: CASSYLQGGNEQFF.

The chain recombines TRBV11-1 with TRBJ2-1; D not resolved. Germline lookup yields CDR1 SGHAT and CDR2 FQDESV (reference sequence). This CDR3 region has 18 residues. Trimming pared 5 bases from V and 2 bases from J, leaving 22 bases between. The DNA of the CDR3 is TGTGCCAGCAGCCTTCCTCCGACCCCTCTAAACCCCTACAATGAGCAGTTCTTC. Its translation is CASSLPPTPLNPYNEQFF.

Ten or more counts support this clonotype. This chain links TRBV12-3 or TRBV12-4 with TRBJ2-1, with 7 bases matching TRBD2. This CDR3 spans 14 amino acids. V shed 7 bases and J 3 bases; nucleotides not matched to a gene: 6. In nucleotides, the CDR3 is TGTGCCAGCATGCGGGAGCTTTTCTACAATGAGCAGTTCTTC. This translates into CASMRELFYNEQFF.

J is TRBJ2-1 and V is TRBV6-2 or TRBV6-3; D gene uncertain. Per the germline V gene, CDR1 is MNHEY and CDR2 is SVGEGT. The CDR3 has 12 amino acids. V was clipped by 5 bases and J by 3 bases, with 5 bases between them. CDR3 amino acids: CASSMVYNEQFF. In DNA, the CDR3 is TGTGCCAGCAGTATGGTCTACAATGAGCAGTTCTTC.

This clonotype has just a few counts. The J gene is TRBJ2-3, the V gene TRBV7-2; a weak D match, TRBD1 (6 bases). The CDR3 is made up of 12 amino acids. Per germline, CDR1 SGHTA and CDR2 FQGNSA. The CDR3 DNA reads as TGTGCACTGCAGGGGCAAGGAGATACGCAGTATTTT. Protein: CALQGQGDTQYF.

The gene calls are TRBV20-1 and TRBJ1-5, with D possibly TRBD1 on 5 matching bases. Germline lookup yields CDR1 DFQATT and CDR2 SNEGSKA (reference sequence). The CDR3 sequence is 15 residues long. V was cut by 6 bases and J by 9 bases, with 24 bases left in between. In DNA form, the CDR3 reads TGCAGTGCCTGCGAGGGGCCACATATATGGGGGCCCCAGCATTTT. Translated, it gives CSACEGPHIWGPQHF.

The sample holds many counts of this clonotype. This sequence joins TRBV12-3 or TRBV12-4 and TRBJ2-2; D gene uncertain. CDR3 length equals 15 residues. With 7 bases removed from V and 3 bases from J, the gap between germline ends came to 15 bases. This chain's CDR3 is CASTFRQADTGELFF. For the CDR3, the DNA is TGTGCCAGCACTTTCCGGCAGGCGGACACCGGGGAGCTGTTTTTT.

Here the CDR3 reads CASSLAGQFNEKLFF. CDR3 DNA sequence: TGTGCCAGCAGCTTAGCTGGACAGTTTAATGAAAAACTGTTTTTT. The chain carries TRBV7-2 and TRBJ1-4, with a tentative D call TRBD1 (6 bases). CDR3 size: 15 residues. The germline V and J ends were trimmed by 0 bases and 4 bases, with 9 bases remaining between them. In germline, CDR1 is SGHTA, CDR2 FQGNSA. Looking up the rest from reference TRBV7-2 and TRBJ1-4 gives the full variable domain: GAGVSQSPSNKVTEKGKDVELRCDPISGHTALYWYRQSLGQGLEFLIYFQGNSAPDKSGLPSDRFSAERTGGSVSTLTIQRTQQEDSAVYLCASSLAGQFNEKLFFGSGTQLSVL.

The sample holds a few counts of this clonotype. The chain recombines TRBV11-1 with TRBJ2-3; tentatively, D is TRBD1 (7 bases). The CDR3 runs to 17 residues. The ends were cut back, 4 bases at V and 3 bases at J, with 20 bases in the middle. In germline, CDR1 is SGHAT, CDR2 FQDESV (reference sequence). CDR3 sequence: CASSSGRQGGWTDTQYF. CDR3 DNA sequence: TGTGCCAGCAGCTCAGGCCGACAGGGAGGTTGGACAGATACGCAGTATTTT.

The rearrangement links TRBV4-3 to TRBJ2-1; D not certain. V was clipped by 0 bases and J by 4 bases, with 4 bases between them. This CDR3 contains 13 residues. In germline, CDR1 is LGHNA, CDR2 YSLEER. CDR3 nucleotides: TGCGCCAGCAGCCAAGACGAGTACAATGAGCAGTTCTTC. This codes for CASSQDEYNEQFF.

The chain links TRBV29-1 to TRBJ1-2; D possibly corresponds to TRBD1 (5 bases). This CDR3 spans 12 amino acids. V lost 3 bases and J lost 8, with 13 bases in between. Looked up from germline, CDR1 is SQVTM and CDR2 is ANQGSEA. CDR3 coding DNA: TGCAGCGTTGATTCCCGCGACAGAGGCTACACCTTC. This codes for CSVDSRDRGYTF.

The chain uses TRBV29-1 and TRBJ2-5; D is ambiguous. Trimming removed 4 bases at V and 5 bases at J, with 14 bases between. The CDR3 has 13 amino acids. From germline, CDR1 is SQVTM and CDR2 ANQGSEA. The CDR3: CSVGLLVLETQYF. The CDR3 DNA reads TGCAGCGTTGGATTGTTGGTTCTCGAGACCCAGTACTTC.

The rearrangement links TRBV4-1 to TRBJ2-1, with TRBD1 identical over 9 bases. This CDR3 contains 14 residues. CDR1 and CDR2 (germline): MGHRA, YSYEKL. After removal of 6 bases from V and 8 bases from J, the junction contained 8 bases not matched to a gene. The CDR3 DNA sequence: TGCGCCAGCAGACCTCGGGACAGGGTGGATGAGCAGTTCTTC. It is translated as CASRPRDRVDEQFF.

This clonotype has ten or more counts. CDR3 sequence (DNA): TGTGCCAGTACGGGTGCGGCGGGGGCTTCAGATACGCAGTATTTT. This encodes CASTGAAGASDTQYF. This chain joins TRBV19 and TRBJ2-3; perhaps TRBD2 as D (7 bases). The V end lost 7 bases, the J end lost 4 bases, and 18 bases lay between the germline ends. From germline, CDR1 is LNHDA and CDR2 SQIVND (reference sequence). The CDR3 is 15 amino acids.

This clonotype was seen ten or more times. The chain links TRBV10-3 to TRBJ2-2; D possibly matches TRBD1 or TRBD2 (5 bases each). Germline CDR1 reads ENHRY; CDR2 reads SYGVKD. The CDR3 consists of 11 residues. Between the trimmed V and J ends, which lost 8 bases and 5 bases, there was a span of 6 bases. Here the CDR3 DNA reads TGTGCCATCGGGGGAACCGGGGAGCTGTTTTTT. This encodes CAIGGTGELFF.

This sequence joins TRBV28 and TRBJ1-2, with 7 nucleotides matching TRBD1. The CDR3 length is 16 residues. Germline CDR1 MDHEN, CDR2 SYDVKM. Germline trimming cut 3 bases from V and 1 base from J; bases unmatched to any gene: 8. The CDR3 nucleotides are TGTGCCAGCAGTTTTAATTCCGGACAGGTTAACTATGGCTACACCTTC. Protein sequence: CASSFNSGQVNYGYTF.

The table lists this clonotype with a few counts. V and J are TRBV30 and TRBJ2-5; no definite D call. Germline-derived CDR1 and CDR2 are GTSNPN and SVGIG (reference sequence). The CDR3 has 12 amino acids. The ends were cut back, 2 bases at V and 2 bases at J, with 6 bases in the middle. The CDR3 sequence: CAWSRRQETQYF. In DNA form, the CDR3 reads TGTGCCTGGAGTAGGCGGCAAGAGACCCAGTACTTC.

This clonotype has more than one count but fewer than ten. The chain uses TRBV10-3 and TRBJ2-1; 9 bases are a match to TRBD1. Germline CDR1 ENHRY, CDR2 SYGVKD. The J segment lost 8 bases and the V segment lost 2 bases, leaving 13 bases of the junction unmatched. CDR3 size: 17 residues. Written as DNA, the CDR3 is TGTGCCATCAGTGAGGGTTACAGGGGGCTCCTAGCCGATGAGCAGTTCTTC. Residues: CAISEGYRGLLADEQFF.